This entry lists 23 T cell receptor beta chains sequenced from one sample in a study of control samples from healthy donors and cancer patients (dated by TCRdb to 2020 to 2022). Library generation was performed with the immunoSEQ multiplex PCR assay. TCRdb took this table from immuneACCESS and kept in-frame rearrangements with V and J called. Such tables lack part of the clones; where checked against another copy, unresolved V genes explain under half of the gap, and the rest is unexplained. The sample table holds over 70,000 clones, of which roughly nine tenths were seen once. The ten largest clones add up to less than 10% of the sample. The sample consisted of PBMCs. The origin of the receptors is a woman in her forties or fifties with colorectal cancer.

This clone was counted once. The chain combines TRBV6-4 with TRBJ1-4; D gene ambiguous. CDR1 and CDR2 (germline): MRHNA, SNTAGT. V was shortened by 6 bases and J by 8 bases, with 16 bases between the two germline ends. There are 14 residues in the CDR3. In DNA form, the CDR3 reads TGTGCCAGCAGCAGGACTGGGTACCGGGAAAAACTGTTTTTT. Translated, it gives CASSRTGYREKLFF.

The chain employs TRBV3-1 (or the pseudogene TRBV3-2) and TRBJ2-1; perhaps TRBD1 as D (6 bases). This CDR3 has 14 amino acids. Looked up from germline, CDR1 is LGHDT and CDR2 is YNNKEL (reference sequence). V gave up 3 bases and J gave up 6 bases, with 12 bases separating them. The DNA of the CDR3 is TGTGCCAGCAGCCATTACCAGGGGTCCAATGAGCAGTTCTTC. Translating gives CASSHYQGSNEQFF.

V usage is TRBV28 and J usage is TRBJ1-2, with TRBD1 as a possible D gene (6 bases). The CDR3 length is 14 residues. The ends were cut back, 4 bases at V and 3 bases at J, with 12 bases in the middle. Germline CDR1 is MDHEN and CDR2 is SYDVKM. In nucleotides, the CDR3 is TGTGCCAGCAGTTCGTACAGGGCCGACTATGGCTACACCTTC. Its protein product is CASSSYRADYGYTF.

The CDR3 region is CASSLGDTSPANVLTF. CDR3 DNA: TGTGCCAGCAGCTTAGGGGACACCTCTCCGGCCAACGTCCTGACTTTC. V is TRBV7-8 and J is TRBJ2-6, with D possibly being TRBD1 (6 bases). Trimming pared 1 base from V and 6 bases from J, leaving 13 bases between. This CDR3 has 16 amino acids. Germline loops: CDR1 SGHVS, CDR2 FQNEAQ.

The chain is built from TRBV5-1 and TRBJ2-3, with 11 bases lining up with TRBD2. Germline V lookup: CDR1 SGHRS, CDR2 YFSETQ. The CDR3 runs to 16 residues. V shed 0 bases, J shed 3 bases, and the junction held 3 bases outside the gene matches. The CDR3 protein is CASSLDLAGGTDTQYF. The CDR3 bases are TGCGCCAGCAGCTTGGATTTAGCGGGAGGGACAGATACGCAGTATTTT.

The CDR3, as DNA: TGTGCCAGCAGTGAATGGCAGGGGCTAGGGTATGGCTACACCTTC. As protein: CASSEWQGLGYGYTF. The chain employs TRBV2 and TRBJ1-2; D perhaps matches TRBD1 (6 bases). Deletions cut 2 bases from V and 5 bases from J, with 15 bases between. This CDR3 contains 15 residues. The germline V gene has CDR1 SNHLY and CDR2 FYNNEI.

The chain has TRBV5-5 and TRBJ2-6; 9 positions agree with TRBD1. Looked up from germline, CDR1 is SGHKS and CDR2 is YYEKEE (reference sequence). The V and J ends lost 0 bases and 3 bases, in that order; junction bases with no gene match: 4. There are 17 residues in the CDR3. The CDR3 DNA follows: TGTGCCAGCAGCTTGGTCGGGACAGGGTATGGGGCCAACGTCCTGACTTTC. It codes for CASSLVGTGYGANVLTF.

The rearrangement joins TRBV21-1 to TRBJ1-6. TRBV21-1 is an annotated pseudogene. The CDR3 totals 16 residues. The DNA of the CDR3 is TGTGCCAGCAGCAAAGCTCCCGAGGAGGGTAGCTCACCCCTCCACTTT. Its protein is CASSKAPEEGSSPLHF.

The rearrangement joins TRBV7-2 to TRBJ2-7; D is possibly TRBD2 (5 bases). The CDR3 extends over 14 amino acids. Trimming took 4 bases from V and 2 from J, leaving 12 bases between them. Germline V lookup: CDR1 SGHTA, CDR2 FQGNSA. The DNA of the CDR3 is TGTGCCAGCAGCTCCGGGATGCCCCCCTACGAGCAGTACGTC. Protein sequence: CASSSGMPPYEQYV.

This clone was seen only once. This chain links TRBV7-8 with TRBJ1-5; a weak D match, TRBD1 (5 bases). CDR1 SGHVS and CDR2 FQNEAQ come from the germline V gene. This CDR3 is built from 16 residues. Trimming removed 3 bases from V and 0 bases from J, with 12 bases in between. CDR3 amino acids: CASSLARGDSNQPQHF. The CDR3 DNA reads as TGTGCCAGCAGCTTGGCTAGAGGGGATAGCAATCAGCCCCAGCATTTT.

This clone was detected ten times or more. The chain is built from TRBV21-1 and TRBJ1-3. TRBV21-1 is a recognized pseudogene. CDR3 length: 12 residues. CDR3 amino acids: CASSKDLRTIYF. CDR3 coding DNA: TGTGCCAGCAGCAAAGATTTACGCACCATATATTTT.

The rearrangement links TRBV5-1 to TRBJ1-1, with TRBD1 identical over 7 bases. The CDR3 totals 15 residues. Germline V gene data show CDR1 as SGHRS and CDR2 as YFSETQ. J was trimmed by 1 base and V by 3 bases; bases with no gene match: 6. In DNA form, the CDR3 reads TGCGCCAGCAGCTCCCGCGACAGGGCGAACACTGAAGCTTTCTTT. Protein sequence: CASSSRDRANTEAFF.

This sequence joins TRBV20-1 and TRBJ2-5, with unresolved D. This CDR3 region has 12 residues. Germline CDR1 and CDR2: DFQATT and SNEGSKA (reference sequence). V lost 3 bases, J lost 0 bases, and 5 bases lay in between. In nucleotides, the CDR3 is TGCAGTGCTAGTCAGGACCAAGAGACCCAGTACTTC. This gives the protein CSASQDQETQYF.

This rearrangement joins TRBV12-3 or TRBV12-4 to TRBJ1-6; unclear D gene. The V and J ends lost 7 bases and 7 bases respectively, with 8 bases between them. The CDR3 length is 12 residues. The CDR3 is CASTGRNSPLHF. CDR3 nucleotides: TGTGCCAGCACGGGAAGGAATTCACCCCTCCACTTT.

The V call is TRBV12-5, the J call TRBJ2-3, with D unresolved. The CDR3 loop spans 13 amino acids. CDR1 and CDR2 (germline): LGHNT, FRNRAP. Trimming took 3 bases from V and 2 from J, leaving 6 bases between them. The CDR3 region is CASGLGNTDTQYF. As DNA, the CDR3 is TGTGCTAGTGGTTTAGGCAACACAGATACGCAGTATTTT.

The chain has TRBV19 and TRBJ1-6, with a possible D match to TRBD1 (6 bases). The CDR3 spans 16 residues. Per the germline V gene, CDR1 is LNHDA and CDR2 is SQIVND (reference sequence). Between the trimmed V and J ends, which lost 3 bases and 7 bases, there was a span of 16 bases. CDR3 sequence (DNA): TGTGCCAGTAGTATCCGAGGGGGGGGCGGCAATTCACCCCTCCACTTT. Its protein product is CASSIRGGGGNSPLHF.

The chain uses TRBV28 and TRBJ2-6; D is ambiguous. Trimming shortened V by 8 bases and J by 2 bases, and 7 bases separated the two germline ends. The CDR3 totals 13 residues. Germline loops: CDR1 MDHEN, CDR2 SYDVKM. The CDR3 coding sequence is TGTGCCAGCCGCCTCACTGGGGCCAACGTCCTGACTTTC. It is translated as CASRLTGANVLTF.

The chain links TRBV7-8 to TRBJ2-5; possible D gene TRBD2, 6 bases. The CDR3 spans 15 residues. Germline CDR1 SGHVS, CDR2 FQNEAQ. V lost 5 bases to trimming and J lost 5 bases, with 18 bases between them. CDR3 in amino acids: CASSRAKQAGETQYF. The CDR3 DNA is TGTGCCAGCAGCCGAGCGAAGCAGGCGGGGGAGACCCAGTACTTC. Full variable domain (outside the CDR3, taken from reference TRBV7-8 and TRBJ2-5): GAGVSQSPRYKVAKRGQDVALRCDPISGHVSLFWYQQALGQGPEFLTYFQNEAQLDKSGLPSDRFFAERPEGSVSTLKIQRTQQEDSAVYLCASSRAKQAGETQYFGPGTRLLVL.

The chain combines TRBV5-1 with TRBJ1-2; 11 nucleotides line up with TRBD1. Germline CDR1 and CDR2: SGHRS and YFSETQ. Trimming removed 4 bases from V and 6 bases from J; junction bases left unmatched: 11. There are 16 residues in the CDR3. The CDR3: CASSEPDRGRIHGYTF. CDR3 nucleotide sequence: TGCGCCAGCAGCGAACCGGACAGGGGGCGCATACATGGCTACACCTTC.

This clone turned up a few times. V and J are TRBV18 and TRBJ1-5; 10 bases are shared with TRBD1. V shed 6 bases and J 7 bases; nucleotides not matched to a gene: 6. Germline CDR1 is KGHSH and CDR2 is LQKENI. The length of the CDR3 is 14 residues. CDR3 in DNA: TGTGCCAGCTCGGGGGACAGGGGCAGGCAGCCCCAGCATTTT. This codes for CASSGDRGRQPQHF.

CDR3 protein: CASSLGRTSGGYTF. In DNA, the CDR3 is TGTGCCAGCAGTCTGGGGCGTACCTCTGGAGGCTACACCTTC. This chain uses TRBV7-2 with TRBJ1-2, with D maybe TRBD1 (5 bases). V shed 6 bases and J shed 8 bases, with 19 bases lying between them. Germline V CDR1 and CDR2: SGHTA, FQGNSA. The CDR3 is 14 amino acids.

The chain carries TRBV5-1 and TRBJ1-1; D not certain. The CDR3 is 13 residues long. With 4 bases removed from V and 0 bases from J, the gap between germline ends came to 7 bases. The germline CDR1 and CDR2 sequences are SGHRS and YFSETQ. For the CDR3, the DNA is TGCGCCAGCAGCCCTTTTATGAACACTGAAGCTTTCTTT. Protein: CASSPFMNTEAFF.

The gene calls are TRBV5-1 and TRBJ1-1; D remains unclear. The CDR3 loop spans 16 amino acids. Germline CDR1 and CDR2: SGHRS and YFSETQ. Between the trimmed V and J ends, which lost 3 bases and 5 bases, there was a span of 20 bases. CDR3 coding DNA: TGCGCCAGCAGCTCCGTACTTACCGGGTCGGGGACTGAAGCTTTCTTT. It yields the protein CASSSVLTGSGTEAFF.